This T cell receptor (beta chain) originates from a study of high-grade serous ovarian cancer treatment subgroups. Germline CDR1 KGHSH, CDR2 LQKENI. V shed 5 bases and J 7 bases; nucleotides not matched to a gene: 9. This CDR3 comprises 14 residues. The data were produced by immunoSEQ multiplex PCR, yet TCRdb's version contains in-frame clones alone and is incomplete. The table includes around 20,000 clones, around 80% detected once. Comment on this clone: The antigen remains undetermined.

Tumor tissue was taken before any definitive surgery or chemotherapy was given. Study findings and constraints: Different patients shared almost no repertoire; same-patient tumors shared about 0.11 to 0.85. TCR clonal relatedness correlated positively with neoantigen level. These tumor repertoires lack spatial information from bulk sequencing.

The receptor's source is a human donor with high-grade serous ovarian cancer. Specimen: tumor tissue. This chain joins TRBV18 and TRBJ2-7; 9 bases are shared with TRBD1. The CDR3 sequence is CASSAIQGAGEQYF. CDR3 bases: TGTGCCAGCTCAGCGATACAGGGGGCAGGTGAGCAGTACTTC.